The 9 T cell receptor beta chains below all came from one sample that was sequenced in a study of OX40 agonist ivuxolimab in advanced cancers. Repertoires were generated with immunoSEQ multiplex PCR, while TCRdb's copy carries only in-frame clones and drops some. This sample yields about 78,000 clones, of which approximately 90% are seen a single time; 2.5% to 3% belongs to the top ten. The sequencing used CD4+ or CD8+ T cells sorted from blood, collected in a trial of the OX40 agonist ivuxolimab. These receptor sequences come from an adult with an advanced solid tumor such as melanoma, head and neck, liver or kidney cancer.

The chain recombines TRBV28 with TRBJ2-1; possibly TRBD1 or TRBD2 for D (5 bases each). Trimming took 8 bases from V and 7 from J, leaving 21 bases between them. Germline CDR1 reads MDHEN; CDR2 reads SYDVKM. CDR3 length: 15 residues. The CDR3 DNA follows: TGTGCCAGCCTGCCGGGGCGAACGGGTAAAAATGAGCAGTTCTTC. Translating gives CASLPGRTGKNEQFF.

The chain combines TRBV6-1 with TRBJ1-2; 7 bases match TRBD1. CDR1 is MNHNS and CDR2 is SASEGT in the germline V gene. The length of the CDR3 is 14 residues. Unmatched junction bases numbered 7, after V lost 1 base and J lost 8 bases. CDR3 in DNA: TGTGCCAGCAGTGAAGGGGGCGACAGGGAGGGCTACACCTTC. Its protein product is CASSEGGDREGYTF.

The chain couples TRBV19 to TRBJ2-7, with D possibly matching TRBD1 (6 bases). CDR1 and CDR2 from the germline V gene are LNHDA and SQIVND (reference sequence). The CDR3 contains 13 residues. The V end was cut by 6 bases, the J end by 2 bases, with 11 bases between. CDR3 sequence reads: CASSRGQTYEQYF. DNA for the CDR3: TGTGCCAGTAGCCGTGGACAGACCTACGAGCAGTACTTC.

The rearrangement links TRBV6-5 to TRBJ1-1; D gene ambiguous. Germline V gene lookup returns CDR1 MNHEY and CDR2 SVGAGI. V dropped 6 bases and J dropped 3 bases, with 17 bases sitting between them. The CDR3 loop spans 15 amino acids. CDR3 nucleotide sequence: TGTGCCAGCAGGGTCAATAGGGCTTCGGACACTGAAGCTTTCTTT. Its protein product is CASRVNRASDTEAFF.

A word on this clone: Other DNA sequences within the sample encode an identical CDR3. This chain links TRBV5-1 with TRBJ2-5; 8 bases align to TRBD2. The CDR3 loop spans 16 amino acids. Germline V gene sequence: CDR1 SGHRS, CDR2 YFSETQ. J was trimmed by 4 bases and V by 2 bases; bases with no gene match: 10. CDR3: CASSFGRGVGAETQYF. The CDR3, as DNA: TGCGCCAGCAGCTTCGGGCGGGGGGTAGGGGCAGAGACCCAGTACTTC.

This chain uses TRBV14 with TRBJ1-3, with a possible D match to TRBD1 (5 bases). Trimming took off 4 bases at V and 0 bases at J, with 13 bases between the two ends. This CDR3 is 16 amino acids long. The germline V gene encodes CDR1 SGHDN and CDR2 FVKESK. The CDR3 here is CASSPWDGSSGNTIYF. CDR3 nucleotide sequence: TGTGCCAGCAGCCCCTGGGACGGTTCCTCTGGAAACACCATATATTTT. Based on the CDR3 plus reference TRBV14 and TRBJ1-3, the full variable domain is EAGVTQFPSHSVIEKGQTVTLRCDPISGHDNLYWYRRVMGKEIKFLLHFVKESKQDESGMPNNRFLAERTGGTYSTLKVQPAELEDSGVYFCASSPWDGSSGNTIYFGEGSWLTVV.

J is TRBJ2-1 and V is TRBV19; D remains unclear. Between the trimmed V and J ends, which lost 1 base and 6 bases, there was a span of 10 bases. The CDR3 is 14 residues long. Germline CDR1 reads LNHDA; CDR2 reads SQIVND (reference sequence). CDR3 DNA: TGTGCCAGTAGTATAGTTCCCCATGTCAATGAGCAGTTCTTC. Protein: CASSIVPHVNEQFF.

In nucleotides, the CDR3 is TGTGCCAGCAGTAGACAGGGGGCATCAGATACGCAGTATTTT. As protein: CASSRQGASDTQYF. The chain combines TRBV6-6 with TRBJ2-3; 10 bases agree with TRBD1. V shed 5 bases and J 4 bases; nucleotides not matched to a gene: 3. The CDR3 covers 14 residues. CDR1 is MNHNY and CDR2 is SVGAGI in the germline V gene (reference sequence).

This sequence joins TRBV27 and TRBJ2-5; D call uncertain. Trimming removed 1 base from V and 5 bases from J, with 5 bases in between. The germline gives CDR1 MNHEY, CDR2 SMNVEV (reference sequence). The CDR3 extends over 12 amino acids. The CDR3 DNA is TGTGCCAGCAGTTTATTTGGGGAGACCCAGTACTTC. It specifies CASSLFGETQYF.